These 18 T cell receptor beta chains were all obtained from the same sample, sequenced in a study of blood T cells in healthy people across ages. For the second PCR, which ran for about 7 to 11 cycles, a sample-barcoded 5' primer and a J-beta primer mix were used. TCRdb called the 5' RACE reads again in MiXCR, with one record for every CDR3 protein. The data contain 1.5 million to 2 million distinct CDR3 sequences, 25% to 30% of them singletons. The sample consisted of blood. The receptors here all came from a woman in her thirties in good health.

The table lists this clonotype with a few counts. The rearrangement uses TRBV12-5 and TRBJ2-4; possibly TRBD2 for D (6 bases). Germline CDR1 LGHNT, CDR2 FRNRAP. This CDR3 comprises 13 residues. The V end lost 1 base, the J end lost 15 bases, and 16 bases lay between the germline ends. This CDR3 is CASGLASRRDLYF. The DNA of the CDR3 is TGTGCTAGTGGTTTGGCGTCCCGGAGGGACCTGTACTTC.

At least ten counts were recorded for this clonotype. The CDR3: CSARAGYTDTQYF. In nucleotides, the CDR3 is TGCAGTGCTAGAGCGGGATACACAGATACGCAGTATTTT. The chain is built from TRBV20-1 and TRBJ2-3; tentatively, D is TRBD2 (5 bases). The CDR3 covers 13 residues. Germline V gene data show CDR1 as DFQATT and CDR2 as SNEGSKA (reference sequence). V lost 1 base and J lost 2, with 7 bases in between.

This clonotype occurred a few times. V gene TRBV7-9 combines with J gene TRBJ2-7, with 9 bases aligning to TRBD1. The trim removed 1 base at V and 3 bases at J, leaving 4 bases unmatched. Germline V gene sequence: CDR1 SEHNR, CDR2 FQNEAQ (reference sequence). The CDR3 contains 15 residues. The CDR3 here is CASSLEGQGFYEQYF. DNA for the CDR3: TGTGCCAGCAGCTTAGAGGGACAGGGTTTCTACGAGCAGTACTTC.

A word on this clonotype: Because it lacks the conserved phenylalanine or tryptophan at the end, this CDR3 is likely a read error. No DNA is shown, since the ends of the CDR3 on it are uncertain; the CDR3 is the one TCRdb lists. This sequence joins TRBV29-1 and TRBJ2-1; TRBD1 is the table's D call, not checked against the DNA. The CDR3 is 13 residues long, counting both termini. CDR1 is SQVTM, CDR2 ANQGSEA, per germline. The CDR3 is CSVEEGRGYTFGS.

Ten or more counts support this clonotype. The rearrangement uses TRBV12-3 or TRBV12-4 and TRBJ1-2; D gene unclear. CDR3 length equals 13 residues. Trimming left V 3 bases short and J 1 base short, with 6 bases between. For the CDR3, the DNA is TGTGCCAGCAGTTTGGTGAATAACTATGGCTACACCTTC. As protein: CASSLVNNYGYTF.

The chain is built from TRBV29-1 and TRBJ2-3; D uncertain. Trimming pared 4 bases from V and 1 base from J, leaving 12 bases between. The CDR3 spans 14 residues. Germline values: CDR1 SQVTM, CDR2 ANQGSEA. The CDR3 reads CSVAVGRGTDTQYF. CDR3 coding DNA: TGCAGCGTTGCGGTGGGTCGGGGCACAGATACGCAGTATTTT.

The table lists this clonotype with a few counts. The V gene is TRBV7-9, the J gene TRBJ2-3; TRBD1 might be the D (6 bases). In germline, CDR1 is SEHNR, CDR2 FQNEAQ (reference sequence). The V end lost 5 bases, the J end lost 2 bases, and 14 bases lay between the germline ends. This CDR3 has 15 amino acids. CDR3 nucleotide sequence: TGTGCCAGCAGCGGCGCCACAGGGAACACAGATACGCAGTATTTT. Amino acid sequence: CASSGATGNTDTQYF.

The gene calls are TRBV2 and TRBJ2-4, with TRBD2 matching 9 bases. TRBJ2-7 matches the DNA end more closely, so the J call is doubtful. The CDR3 extends over 13 amino acids. Germline loops: CDR1 SNHLY, CDR2 FYNNEI. The CDR3 protein is CASRASGEGEQYF. Written as DNA, the CDR3 is TGTGCCAGCAGAGCTAGCGGGGAGGGCGAGCAGTACTTC.

This clonotype has a count of ten or more. This sequence joins TRBV6-1 and TRBJ2-1; 13 positions agree with TRBD2. This CDR3 spans 15 amino acids. From germline, CDR1 is MNHNS and CDR2 SASEGT. The J segment lost 6 bases and the V segment lost 7 bases, leaving 6 bases of the junction unmatched. The CDR3 spells CASIRGTSGANEQFF. The CDR3 region has the DNA TGTGCCAGCATTCGGGGGACTAGCGGGGCCAATGAGCAGTTCTTC.

This clonotype was observed at least ten times. The chain uses TRBV6-6 and TRBJ2-7; D uncertain. V was pared by 7 bases and J by 0 bases, with 13 bases between. Germline assignment: CDR1 MNHNY and CDR2 SVGAGI (reference sequence). This CDR3 is built from 14 residues. The CDR3 loop is CASTERVLSYEQYF. CDR3 sequence (DNA): TGTGCCAGCACCGAACGGGTCCTCTCCTACGAGCAGTACTTC.

This chain uses TRBV11-2 with TRBJ2-1; 11 nucleotides align to TRBD1. The CDR3 is 19 residues long. The germline CDR1 and CDR2 sequences are SGHAT and FQNNGV. V dropped 0 bases and J dropped 0; count of bases not matched to a gene: 7. In DNA, the CDR3 is TGTGCCAGCAGCTTAGAAGGACAGGGGGCAGGGAGCTCCTACAATGAGCAGTTCTTC. Translation gives CASSLEGQGAGSSYNEQFF.

This clonotype was seen more than once but under ten times. CDR3 loop: CASRDRGASYEQYF. CDR3 nucleotides: TGTGCCAGCAGGGACAGGGGGGCCTCCTACGAGCAGTACTTC. The chain employs TRBV6-1 and TRBJ2-7, with TRBD1 identical over 10 bases. V lost 6 bases to trimming and J lost 0 bases; unmatched junction nucleotides: 2. The germline V gene encodes CDR1 MNHNS and CDR2 SASEGT. The CDR3 length is 14 residues.

This clonotype was observed a handful of times. The rearrangement links TRBV20-1 to TRBJ1-5; weak D call: TRBD1 (5 bases). Germline values: CDR1 DFQATT, CDR2 SNEGSKA (reference sequence). This CDR3 region has 12 residues. The V end was cut by 6 bases, the J end by 5 bases, with 11 bases between. CDR3 loop: CSAQSGDQPQHF. The CDR3 region has the DNA TGCAGTGCGCAATCGGGGGATCAGCCCCAGCATTTT.

This clonotype was detected ten times or more. The genes are TRBV9 and TRBJ2-4; 10 bases map to TRBD2. The trim removed 0 bases at V and 8 bases at J, leaving 8 bases unmatched. From germline, CDR1 is SGDLS and CDR2 YYNGEE. The CDR3 consists of 16 residues. The DNA for the CDR3 is TGTGCCAGCAGCGTAGCCAGCGGGGGGGGCACGGACATTCAGTACTTC. It encodes CASSVASGGGTDIQYF.

This clonotype was seen a handful of times. The V gene is TRBV5-1, the J gene TRBJ2-7, with D hard to call. V was shortened by 5 bases and J by 0 bases, with 12 bases between the two germline ends. This CDR3 has 14 residues. CDR1 SGHRS and CDR2 YFSETQ come from the germline V gene. CDR3 region: CASRRTDSSYEQYF. CDR3 coding DNA: TGCGCCAGCAGGCGGACGGATAGCTCCTACGAGCAGTACTTC.

The table lists this clonotype with a few counts. The CDR3 DNA is TGTGCCAGCAGTTTAGCGGTCCCTGGTAACCCAAAGTACCAAGAGACCCAGTACTTC. Its protein is CASSLAVPGNPKYQETQYF. This chain links TRBV12-3 or TRBV12-4 with TRBJ2-5; D uncertain. V lost 0 bases, J lost 0 bases, and 20 bases lay in between. The CDR3 is 19 amino acids.

DNA of the CDR3: TGTGCCAGCAGGGGGACTAGCACCAGAGGTATAGATACGCAGTATTTT. It specifies CASRGTSTRGIDTQYF. The V gene is TRBV25-1, the J gene TRBJ2-3; 9 nucleotides match TRBD2. The CDR3 loop spans 16 amino acids. From germline, CDR1 is MGHDK and CDR2 SYGVNS. V lost 6 bases, J lost 5 bases, and 12 bases stayed unmatched.

The V and J genes are TRBV29-1 and TRBJ1-4; 7 bases agree with TRBD1. J was trimmed by 5 bases and V by 7 bases; bases with no gene match: 7. Germline lookup yields CDR1 SQVTM and CDR2 ANQGSEA. CDR3 size: 13 residues. CDR3 sequence (DNA): TGCAGCGGCCAACAGGGGTTGAATGAAAAACTGTTTTTT. Translation gives CSGQQGLNEKLFF.